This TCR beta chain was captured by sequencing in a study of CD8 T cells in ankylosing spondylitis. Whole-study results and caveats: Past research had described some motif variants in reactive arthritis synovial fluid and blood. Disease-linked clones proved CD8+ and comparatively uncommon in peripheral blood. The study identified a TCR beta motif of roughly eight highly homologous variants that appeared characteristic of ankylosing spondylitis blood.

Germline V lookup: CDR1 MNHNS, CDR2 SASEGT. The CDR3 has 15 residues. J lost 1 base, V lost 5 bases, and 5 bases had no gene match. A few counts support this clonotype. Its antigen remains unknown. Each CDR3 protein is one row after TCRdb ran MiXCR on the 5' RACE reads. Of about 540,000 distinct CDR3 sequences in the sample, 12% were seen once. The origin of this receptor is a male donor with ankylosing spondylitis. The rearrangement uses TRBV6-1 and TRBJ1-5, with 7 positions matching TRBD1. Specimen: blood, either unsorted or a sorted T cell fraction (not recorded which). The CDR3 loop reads CASSPTGPSNQPQHF. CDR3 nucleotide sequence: TGTGCCAGCAGTCCGACAGGGCCAAGCAATCAGCCCCAGCATTTT.